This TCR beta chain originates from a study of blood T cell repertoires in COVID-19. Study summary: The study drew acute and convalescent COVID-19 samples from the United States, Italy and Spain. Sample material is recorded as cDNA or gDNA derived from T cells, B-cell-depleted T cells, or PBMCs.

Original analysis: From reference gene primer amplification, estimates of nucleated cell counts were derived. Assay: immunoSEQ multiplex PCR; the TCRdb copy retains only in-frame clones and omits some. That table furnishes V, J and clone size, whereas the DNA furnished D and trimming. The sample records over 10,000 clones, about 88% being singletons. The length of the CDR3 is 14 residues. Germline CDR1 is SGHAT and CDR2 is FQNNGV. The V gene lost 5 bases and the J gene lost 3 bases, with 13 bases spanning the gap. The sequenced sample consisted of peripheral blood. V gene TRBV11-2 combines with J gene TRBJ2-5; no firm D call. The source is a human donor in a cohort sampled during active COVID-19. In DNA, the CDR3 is TGTGCCAGCAGCCACGCCAGTACTAAAGAGACCCAGTACTTC. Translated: CASSHASTKETQYF. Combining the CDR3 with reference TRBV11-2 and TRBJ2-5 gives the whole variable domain EAGVAQSPRYKIIEKRQSVAFWCNPISGHATLYWYQQILGQGPKLLIQFQNNGVVDDSQLPKDRFSAERLKGVDSTLKIQPAKLEDSAVYLCASSHASTKETQYFGPGTRLLVL.